This TCR beta chain derives from a study of T cell repertoires in cytomegalovirus infection (dated by TCRdb to between 2019 and 2020). For the study in its entirety: Recently identified HLA-C-restricted CMV epitopes, whose presentation resists viral immunomodulation, were targeted by peptide stimulations together with well-studied HLA-B-restricted epitopes. Donor HLA type was relevant to the analysis, because carriage of CMV infection together with the matching HLA type was indicated by public TCR beta signatures.

The treatment or condition label of this sample denotes: in vitro stimulation with specific CMV peptide epitopes to enrich CMV-specific T cells. General findings and caveats noted by the study authors: Cumulative frequency of public TCR beta family members discriminated carriers of CMV infection plus the relevant HLA type in this cohort and an independent approximately 350-donor cohort. In the ex vivo response, HLA-C-restricted CMV-specific TCR beta clonotypes were dominant, and in two of eight donors the single most frequent clonotype came from this HLA-C-restricted group.

CDR3 length: 17 amino acids, cysteine to phenylalanine. The retained sequence is limited to the CDR3, 51 bases, with the frame set at the first base. From a lookup of the germline V gene (reference sequence), CDR1 and CDR2 are SEHNR and FQNEAQ. Trimming removed 1 base from V and 4 bases from J, leaving 14 bases between the germline ends. Notes on this clonotype: Its binding antigen is unknown. The record has no base qualities; no much larger clone is one base away.

The sequencer listed for this sample is Illumina HiSeq 1500. Through fastp at Q25 and MiXCR, TCRdb rebuilt clones from the public reads, retaining in-frame beta chains. Rows merge per CDR3 protein into single entries with the most common DNA and genes. Within this sample are roughly 120,000 distinct CDR3 sequences, with more than 30% of them counted one time only. The ten largest clonotypes hold less than 45% of the sample. Recombination connected TRBV7-9 to TRBJ2-6, with TRBD1 tentatively as D gene (5 bases match). The source material was CD8+ T cells from cultured PBMCs, sampled from culture after CMV antigen stimulation. The TCR comes from a human donor in good health (CMV status not recorded). Some clones in this sample may be carry-over from other donors' samples. The CDR3 region: CASSLGARVSGANVLTF. In nucleotide form, the sequence is TGTGCCAGCAGCTTAGGCGCCAGGGTATCCGGGGCCAACGTCCTGACTTTC. The entire variable domain, with the stretches around the CDR3 drawn from the reference TRBV7-9 and TRBJ2-6 proteins, is DTGVSQNPRHKITKRGQNVTFRCDPISEHNRLYWYRQTLGQGPEFLTYFQNEAQLEKSRLLSDRFSAERPKGSFSTLEIQRTEQGDSAMYLCASSLGARVSGANVLTFGAGSRLTVL.